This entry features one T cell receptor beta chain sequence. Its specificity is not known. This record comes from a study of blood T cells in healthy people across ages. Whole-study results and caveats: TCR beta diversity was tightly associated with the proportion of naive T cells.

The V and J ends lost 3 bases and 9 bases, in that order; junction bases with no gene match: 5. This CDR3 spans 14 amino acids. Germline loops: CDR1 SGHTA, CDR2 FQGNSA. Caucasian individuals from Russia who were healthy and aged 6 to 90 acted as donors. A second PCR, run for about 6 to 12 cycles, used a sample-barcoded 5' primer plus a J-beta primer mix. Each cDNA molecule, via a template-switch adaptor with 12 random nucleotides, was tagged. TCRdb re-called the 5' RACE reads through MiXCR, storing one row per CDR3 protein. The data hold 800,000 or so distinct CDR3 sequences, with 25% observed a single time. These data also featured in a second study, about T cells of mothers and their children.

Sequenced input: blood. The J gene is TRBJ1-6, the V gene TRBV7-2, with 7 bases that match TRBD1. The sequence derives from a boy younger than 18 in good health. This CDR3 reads CASSLSAGGSPLHF. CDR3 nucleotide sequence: TGTGCCAGCAGCTTGTCCGCAGGGGGTTCACCCCTCCACTTT.